This paragraph covers one T cell receptor (beta chain) sequence. Participants were aged about 18 to 100 years, lived in 25 or so US areas, and enrolled virtually. Which cohort a participant joined came from the clinical history participants gave. Methods used by the authors: Amplification of reference gene primers provided the estimated nucleated cell counts. Here immunoSEQ multiplex PCR was the method, and the copy in TCRdb shows in-frame clones only, minus some. V and J calls plus clone size are reproduced from that table; the DNA served to infer D and trimming. This table holds 180,000 or so clones, 80% to 85% found once. The source of the sample is a study of blood T cell repertoires in COVID-19. Study-wide background: T cells, B-cell-depleted T cells, or PBMCs supplied cDNA or gDNA.

V lost 5 bases, J lost 1 base, and 2 bases stayed unmatched. This CDR3 has 13 residues. CDR1 SQVTM and CDR2 ANQGSEA come from the germline V gene. This chain links TRBV29-1 with TRBJ2-1; 7 bases align to TRBD2. The sequence came from a woman aged 55 to 70 who had recovered from COVID-19. The sample consisted of PBMCs or T cells enriched from blood (not recorded which). CDR3 DNA sequence: TGCAGCGTTCGGCGGGGGTCCTACAATGAGCAGTTCTTC. It yields the protein CSVRRGSYNEQFF.